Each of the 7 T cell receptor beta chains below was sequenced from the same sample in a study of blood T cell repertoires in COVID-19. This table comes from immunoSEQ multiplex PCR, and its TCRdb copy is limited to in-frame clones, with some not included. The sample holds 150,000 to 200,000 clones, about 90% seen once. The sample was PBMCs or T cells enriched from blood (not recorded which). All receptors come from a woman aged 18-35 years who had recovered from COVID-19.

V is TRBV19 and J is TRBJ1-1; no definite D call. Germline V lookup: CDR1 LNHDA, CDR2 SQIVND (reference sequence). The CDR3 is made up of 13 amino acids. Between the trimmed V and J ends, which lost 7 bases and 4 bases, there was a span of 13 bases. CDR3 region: CASTRRHPTEAFF. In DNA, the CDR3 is TGTGCCAGTACCCGACGACACCCCACTGAAGCTTTCTTT.

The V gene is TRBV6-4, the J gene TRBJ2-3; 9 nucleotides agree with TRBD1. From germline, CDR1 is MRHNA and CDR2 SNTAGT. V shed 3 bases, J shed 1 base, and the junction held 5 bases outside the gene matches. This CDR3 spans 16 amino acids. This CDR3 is CASSEQGATGTDTQYF. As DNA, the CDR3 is TGTGCCAGCAGTGAACAGGGGGCGACGGGCACAGATACGCAGTATTTT.

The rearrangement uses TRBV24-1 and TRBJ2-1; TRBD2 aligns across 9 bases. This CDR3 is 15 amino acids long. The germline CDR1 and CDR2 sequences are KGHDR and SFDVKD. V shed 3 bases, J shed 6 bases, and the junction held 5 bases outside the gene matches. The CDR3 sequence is CATSDPSGISNEQFF. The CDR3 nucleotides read TGTGCCACCAGTGATCCTAGCGGGATAAGCAATGAGCAGTTCTTC.

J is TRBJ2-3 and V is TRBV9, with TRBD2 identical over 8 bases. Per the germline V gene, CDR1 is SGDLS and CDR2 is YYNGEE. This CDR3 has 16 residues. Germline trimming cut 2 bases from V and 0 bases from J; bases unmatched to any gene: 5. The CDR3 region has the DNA TGTGCCAGCAGCGTGGGGGCTAGCGGGAGCACAGATACGCAGTATTTT. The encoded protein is CASSVGASGSTDTQYF.

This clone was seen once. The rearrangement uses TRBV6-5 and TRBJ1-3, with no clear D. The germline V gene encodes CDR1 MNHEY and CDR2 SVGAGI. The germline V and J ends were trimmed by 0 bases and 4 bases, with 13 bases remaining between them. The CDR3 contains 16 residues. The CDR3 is CASSYSGLEGGNTIYF. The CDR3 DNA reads TGTGCCAGCAGTTACTCTGGACTAGAGGGCGGAAACACCATATATTTT.

CDR3 region: CASSLDGVETGANVLTF. In nucleotides, the CDR3 is TGTGCCAGCAGCTTGGACGGGGTGGAGACTGGGGCCAACGTCCTGACTTTC. This chain connects TRBV5-4 to TRBJ2-6, with a possible D match to TRBD2 (5 bases). This CDR3 is 17 amino acids long. Trimming pared 0 bases from V and 2 bases from J, leaving 12 bases between. Germline V gene sequence: CDR1 SGHNT, CDR2 YYREEE (reference sequence).

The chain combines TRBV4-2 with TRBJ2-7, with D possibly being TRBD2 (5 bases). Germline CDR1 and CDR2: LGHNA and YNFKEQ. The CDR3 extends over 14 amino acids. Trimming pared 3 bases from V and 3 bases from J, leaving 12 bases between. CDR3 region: CASSHLGEGYEQYF. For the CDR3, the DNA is TGTGCCAGCAGCCACCTCGGAGAGGGCTACGAGCAGTACTTC.